These 27 T cell receptor beta chains were all obtained from the same sample, sequenced in a study of graft-versus-host responses after intestinal transplantation. Their recognized antigens are unknown. Profiled with immunoSEQ multiplex PCR; TCRdb holds only in-frame clones, not every one. Here the sample spans 100,000 or so clones, roughly 90% being singletons. The sequencing here drew on unstimulated CD4+ T cells sorted from spleen or lymph node cells, taken before intestinal transplant. All receptors derive from a human donor who received an intestinal transplant.

This chain uses TRBV2 with TRBJ2-3; 9 bases line up with TRBD1. CDR3 length: 16 amino acids. CDR1 and CDR2 from the germline V gene are SNHLY and FYNNEI. With V trimmed by 3 bases and J by 4 bases, 8 bases remained unmatched. Here the CDR3 DNA reads TGTGCCAGCAGTGATCCGGGACAGGGTAGCGCAGATACGCAGTATTTT. This gives the protein CASSDPGQGSADTQYF.

V gene TRBV27 combines with J gene TRBJ1-2, with D hard to call. The germline V and J ends were trimmed by 6 bases and 5 bases, with 13 bases remaining between them. This CDR3 region has 13 residues. Per the germline V gene, CDR1 is MNHEY and CDR2 is SMNVEV (reference sequence). The CDR3 DNA reads as TGTGCCAGCAGCCTAGACCAGACTTATGGCTACACCTTC. Encoded protein: CASSLDQTYGYTF.

The V gene is TRBV5-1, the J gene TRBJ2-5; 9 nucleotides agree with TRBD2. The CDR3 has 15 amino acids. The germline CDR1 and CDR2 sequences are SGHRS and YFSETQ. Unmatched junction bases numbered 1, after V lost 0 bases and J lost 1 base. The CDR3 loop is CASSLGGRAQETQYF. The CDR3 DNA is TGCGCCAGCAGCTTGGGCGGGAGGGCCCAAGAGACCCAGTACTTC.

This clone has a handful of counts. V gene TRBV5-1 combines with J gene TRBJ1-1, with 9 bases identical to TRBD1. The CDR3 is made up of 14 amino acids. The V gene end was trimmed by 2 bases and the J gene end by 4 bases; junction bases not matched to a gene: 3. Germline V gene sequence: CDR1 SGHRS, CDR2 YFSETQ. The CDR3, as DNA: TGCGCCAGCAGCTTCCCGGGACAGGGCACTGAAGCTTTCTTT. Protein sequence: CASSFPGQGTEAFF.

A word on this clone: The same CDR3 is also encoded by other DNA sequences in this sample. The CDR3 sequence is CASSLVGANYGYTF. The CDR3 DNA sequence: TGTGCCAGCAGCTTGGTGGGAGCTAACTATGGCTACACCTTC. V usage is TRBV5-6 and J usage is TRBJ1-2; no clear D gene. CDR1 and CDR2 from the germline V gene are SGHDT and YYEEEE. The CDR3 is made up of 14 amino acids. V lost 0 bases, J lost 0 bases, and 6 bases lay in between.

The chain has TRBV25-1 and TRBJ2-7; 11 bases line up with TRBD2. This CDR3 has 15 amino acids. Germline V lookup: CDR1 MGHDK, CDR2 SYGVNS. V lost 5 bases to trimming and J lost 1 base; unmatched junction nucleotides: 4. The CDR3 bases are TGTGCCAGCAGTACACTAGCGGGAGTATCCTACGAGCAGTACTTC. Translating gives CASSTLAGVSYEQYF.

This clone was counted a single time. The chain recombines TRBV4-2 with TRBJ2-3, with TRBD2 matching 8 bases. CDR1 LGHNA and CDR2 YNFKEQ come from the germline V gene. The CDR3 has 16 residues. The V gene end was trimmed by 1 base and the J gene end by 2 bases; junction bases not matched to a gene: 5. CDR3 sequence (DNA): TGTGCCAGCAGCCAAGTGCGGGGGGCCAACACAGATACGCAGTATTTT. The encoded protein is CASSQVRGANTDTQYF.

V gene TRBV6-6 combines with J gene TRBJ2-5, with 7 positions matching TRBD2. V trimming: 8 bases; J trimming: 2 bases; junction bases outside the gene matches: 5. Germline V CDR1 and CDR2: MNHNY, SVGAGI (reference sequence). The CDR3 is made up of 13 amino acids. CDR3: CASQASGQETQYF. CDR3 coding DNA: TGTGCCAGCCAAGCTAGCGGACAAGAGACCCAGTACTTC.

This chain links TRBV4-2 with TRBJ2-3; TRBD2 aligns across 7 bases. The trim removed 0 bases at V and 0 bases at J, leaving 6 bases unmatched. The CDR3 sequence is 17 residues long. Looked up from germline, CDR1 is LGHNA and CDR2 is YNFKEQ. The CDR3 region has the DNA TGTGCCAGCAGCCAAGAGAGACTAGCAACTAGCACAGATACGCAGTATTTT. As protein: CASSQERLATSTDTQYF.

The chain is built from TRBV5-1 and TRBJ2-5, with 8 bases matching TRBD1. The V gene end was trimmed by 7 bases and the J gene end by 5 bases; junction bases not matched to a gene: 10. The CDR3 covers 14 residues. Germline values: CDR1 SGHRS, CDR2 YFSETQ. The CDR3 sequence: CASQPGGAVETQYF. CDR3 in DNA: TGCGCCAGCCAACCAGGGGGCGCGGTGGAGACCCAGTACTTC.

This clone showed up just once. V and J are TRBV28 and TRBJ2-5, with TRBD1 matching over 10 bases. The CDR3 spans 16 residues. V trimming: 6 bases; J trimming: 3 bases; junction bases outside the gene matches: 10. CDR1 is MDHEN and CDR2 is SYDVKM in the germline V gene. The CDR3 sequence: CASSLPGQGTKETQYF. CDR3 sequence (DNA): TGTGCCAGCAGCCTCCCGGGACAGGGGACAAAAGAGACCCAGTACTTC.

The chain couples TRBV18 to TRBJ1-6; 8 bases agree with TRBD1. V lost 2 bases and J lost 9; bases outside the gene matches: 12. CDR1 is KGHSH and CDR2 is LQKENI in the germline V gene. The CDR3 extends over 17 amino acids. CDR3: CASSPIGQGRGGSPLHF. The CDR3 DNA follows: TGTGCCAGCTCACCAATAGGACAGGGTAGAGGCGGTTCACCCCTCCACTTT.

The J gene is TRBJ1-2, the V gene TRBV6-5; maybe TRBD1 (6 bases). Germline assignment: CDR1 MNHEY and CDR2 SVGAGI. V was trimmed by 6 bases and J by 8 bases, leaving 10 bases between them. The CDR3 length is 11 residues. In DNA, the CDR3 is TGTGCCAGCAGAAACAGGGTCGGCTACACCTTC. This sequence encodes CASRNRVGYTF.

The chain links TRBV12-5 to TRBJ2-7; D not resolved. V was shortened by 0 bases and J by 2 bases, with 2 bases between the two germline ends. This CDR3 spans 12 amino acids. Per the germline V gene, CDR1 is LGHNT and CDR2 is FRNRAP. CDR3 amino acids: CASGLVTYEQYF. CDR3 DNA: TGTGCTAGTGGTTTGGTCACCTACGAGCAGTACTTC. Full variable domain (missing parts from reference TRBV12-5 and TRBJ2-7): DARVTQTPRHKVTEMGQEVTMRCQPILGHNTVFWYRQTMMQGLELLAYFRNRAPLDDSGMPKDRFSAEMPDATLATLKIQPSEPRDSAVYFCASGLVTYEQYFGPGTRLTVT.

The chain joins TRBV5-1 to TRBJ2-3; 11 bases map to TRBD2. The CDR3 has 21 amino acids. Germline V gene lookup returns CDR1 SGHRS and CDR2 YFSETQ. The V segment lost 0 bases and the J segment 3 bases; nucleotides outside the gene matches: 18. CDR3 sequence (DNA): TGCGCCAGCAGCTTGGCGGCAGGGAAAATTAGCGGGAGGGCCGGGACAGATACGCAGTATTTT. Protein product: CASSLAAGKISGRAGTDTQYF.

Comments on this clone: Other nucleotide sequences from this sample produce the same CDR3. The rearrangement links TRBV6-5 to TRBJ1-1, with D tentatively TRBD1 (5 bases). The germline V and J ends were trimmed by 5 bases and 6 bases, with 19 bases remaining between them. This CDR3 contains 15 residues. The germline V gene has CDR1 MNHEY and CDR2 SVGAGI. In nucleotides, the CDR3 is TGTGCCAGCAGTGCCTCCAGGGTAGTTTTTTCTGAAGCTTTCTTT. Its translation: CASSASRVVFSEAFF.

The chain joins TRBV28 to TRBJ1-2; the D gene is possibly TRBD1 (6 bases). Trimming removed 6 bases from V and 4 bases from J, with 18 bases in between. CDR3 length: 15 residues. The germline CDR1 and CDR2 sequences are MDHEN and SYDVKM. This chain's CDR3 is CASSTTGKIGYGYTF. CDR3 bases: TGTGCCAGCAGCACTACAGGGAAAATTGGCTATGGCTACACCTTC.

The chain is built from TRBV6-5 and TRBJ1-2; a possible D gene is TRBD1 (6 bases). This CDR3 spans 14 amino acids. V was shortened by 6 bases and J by 1 base, with 12 bases between the two germline ends. CDR1 and CDR2 from the germline V gene are MNHEY and SVGAGI. CDR3 nucleotide sequence: TGTGCCAGCAGCCCTTCGGACAGTAACTATGGCTACACCTTC. It codes for CASSPSDSNYGYTF.

The chain is built from TRBV28 and TRBJ1-5; tentative D call: TRBD1 (5 bases). The CDR3 spans 14 residues. The V and J ends lost 6 bases and 6 bases respectively, with 15 bases between them. Germline values: CDR1 MDHEN, CDR2 SYDVKM. The CDR3 nucleotides read TGTGCCAGCAGCCTGGGGGGGTTTAGTCAGCCCCAGCATTTT. Amino acid sequence: CASSLGGFSQPQHF.

The chain joins TRBV5-1 to TRBJ1-6; D unclear. Germline CDR1 reads SGHRS; CDR2 reads YFSETQ. The germline V and J ends were trimmed by 4 bases and 0 bases, with 17 bases remaining between them. The length of the CDR3 is 18 residues. This chain's CDR3 is CASSPTPPVSSYNSPLHF. CDR3 nucleotide sequence: TGCGCCAGCAGCCCTACCCCCCCCGTGAGCTCCTATAATTCACCCCTCCACTTT. The full variable domain, rest sourced from reference TRBV5-1 and TRBJ1-6, is KAGVTQTPRYLIKTRGQQVTLSCSPISGHRSVSWYQQTPGQGLQFLFEYFSETQRNKGNFPGRFSGRQFSNSRSEMNVSTLELGDSALYLCASSPTPPVSSYNSPLHFGNGTRLTVT.

This clone was recorded only once. The chain links TRBV7-2 to TRBJ2-7; no clear D. Trimming removed 3 bases at V and 3 bases at J, with 6 bases between. The CDR3 contains 12 residues. Per the germline V gene, CDR1 is SGHTA and CDR2 is FQGNSA. Here the CDR3 reads CASSFVGYEQYF. In DNA form, the CDR3 reads TGTGCCAGCAGCTTCGTCGGCTACGAGCAGTACTTC.

CDR3 sequence reads: CASSDGREGDTDTQYF. The CDR3 nucleotides read TGCGCCAGCAGTGATGGCAGGGAAGGGGACACAGATACGCAGTATTTT. The chain is built from TRBV10-1 and TRBJ2-3, with TRBD1 as a possible D gene (5 bases). V was pared by 3 bases and J by 2 bases, with 15 bases between. Per germline, CDR1 WNHNN and CDR2 SYGVQD (reference sequence). The length of the CDR3 is 16 residues.

This chain uses TRBV14 with TRBJ2-5; the match to TRBD2 covers 9 bases. This CDR3 is 16 amino acids long. The germline gives CDR1 SGHDN, CDR2 FVKESK. V shed 0 bases, J shed 2 bases, and the junction held 4 bases outside the gene matches. The CDR3 nucleotides are TGTGCCAGCAGCCAAGATCTGCTAGCGGGACAAGAGACCCAGTACTTC. Translating it yields CASSQDLLAGQETQYF.

The rearrangement links TRBV5-1 to TRBJ2-1; 15 positions match TRBD2. CDR3 length: 16 amino acids. The germline CDR1 and CDR2 sequences are SGHRS and YFSETQ. Unmatched junction bases numbered 3, after V lost 4 bases and J lost 4 bases. DNA of the CDR3: TGCGCCAGCAGCCAGGGACTAGCGGGGGGATACAATGAGCAGTTCTTC. Amino acids: CASSQGLAGGYNEQFF.

This clone was recorded only once. The V call is TRBV25-1, the J call TRBJ1-4; perhaps TRBD1 as D (5 bases). This CDR3 is built from 16 residues. CDR1 and CDR2 from the germline V gene are MGHDK and SYGVNS. V was pared by 4 bases and J by 7 bases, with 19 bases between. The CDR3 region is CASSGLLDRGSEKLFF. The CDR3 DNA is TGTGCCAGCAGTGGGCTCTTAGACAGAGGAAGTGAAAAACTGTTTTTT.

The chain couples TRBV30 to TRBJ1-2, with 7 bases matching TRBD1. The CDR3 consists of 12 residues. V lost 8 bases to trimming and J lost 11 bases; unmatched junction nucleotides: 14. Looked up from germline, CDR1 is GTSNPN and CDR2 is SVGIG (reference sequence). The CDR3 bases are TGTGCCGGGGGACAGCGGGGGTTCGGTTACACCTTC. This encodes CAGGQRGFGYTF. The full variable domain, completed using reference TRBV30 and TRBJ1-2, is SQTIHQWPATLVQPVGSPLSLECTVEGTSNPNLYWYRQAAGRGLQLLFYSVGIGQISSEVPQNLSASRPQDRQFILSSKKLLLSDSGFYLCAGGQRGFGYTFGSGTRLTVV.

This clone was seen a single time. The chain combines TRBV4-1 with TRBJ1-3; maybe TRBD1 (5 bases). This CDR3 has 20 residues. Germline CDR1 is MGHRA and CDR2 is YSYEKL. V shed 4 bases and J shed 0 bases, with 25 bases lying between them. The CDR3 DNA sequence: TGCGCCAGCAGCCTAAGACTCAACGCGGGGCGGTATATCTCTGGAAACACCATATATTTT. Residues: CASSLRLNAGRYISGNTIYF.